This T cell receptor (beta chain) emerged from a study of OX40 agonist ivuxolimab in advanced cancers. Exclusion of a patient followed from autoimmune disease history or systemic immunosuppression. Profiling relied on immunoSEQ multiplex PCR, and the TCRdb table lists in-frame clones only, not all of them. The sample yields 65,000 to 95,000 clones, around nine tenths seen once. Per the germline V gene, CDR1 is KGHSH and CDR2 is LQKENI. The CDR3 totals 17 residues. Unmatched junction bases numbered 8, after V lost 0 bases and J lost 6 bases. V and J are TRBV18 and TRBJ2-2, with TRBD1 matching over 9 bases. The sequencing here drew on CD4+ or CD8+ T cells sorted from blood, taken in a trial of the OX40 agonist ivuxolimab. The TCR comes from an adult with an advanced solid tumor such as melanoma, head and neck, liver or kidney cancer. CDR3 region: CASSPPLGQGMAGELFF. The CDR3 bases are TGTGCCAGCTCACCACCGCTGGGACAGGGAATGGCCGGGGAGCTGTTTTTT.